Below are 4 T cell receptor beta chains sequenced from a single sample in a study of T-cell memory formation after mild COVID-19. TCRdb fed the 5' RACE reads into MiXCR, producing one record per CDR3 protein. The sample comprises fewer than 350,000 distinct CDR3 sequences, approximately 15% of which are singletons, and 20% to 25% rests with the top ten. Sequencing was performed on PBMCs or a T cell subset sorted from them (not recorded which). The receptor source for this set is a man aged 18 to 29 who had mild COVID-19 (a few samples of this study predate the infection). Cell type and time point are not known.

This clonotype was found a few times. The chain employs TRBV5-1 and TRBJ2-2, with D possibly being TRBD2 (6 bases). Germline values: CDR1 SGHRS, CDR2 YFSETQ. The CDR3 totals 15 residues. Trimming cost V 0 bases and J 6 bases, with 12 bases left between them. The CDR3 sequence is CASSLVWTTSGELFF. CDR3 nucleotide sequence: TGCGCCAGCAGCTTGGTTTGGACTACGTCCGGGGAGCTGTTTTTT.

The chain recombines TRBV6-1 with TRBJ1-6; 9 nucleotides agree with TRBD1. CDR3 size: 17 residues. Per the germline V gene, CDR1 is MNHNS and CDR2 is SASEGT. The trim removed 4 bases at V and 2 bases at J, leaving 6 bases unmatched. CDR3 loop: CASSAATGGPYNSPLHF. In DNA, the CDR3 is TGTGCCAGCAGTGCGGCAACAGGGGGCCCCTATAATTCACCCCTCCACTTT.

This clonotype came up a few times. This chain uses TRBV18 with TRBJ2-7, with 7 bases aligning to TRBD1. With 3 bases clipped from V and 2 bases from J, the junction kept 7 bases outside the gene matches. The CDR3 spans 15 residues. Germline CDR1 KGHSH, CDR2 LQKENI. For the CDR3, the DNA is TGTGCCAGCTCACCGCGCCGGGACAGTACCTACGAGCAGTACTTC. Protein sequence: CASSPRRDSTYEQYF.

The chain is built from TRBV5-1 and TRBJ1-3; a possible D gene is TRBD1 (6 bases). Looked up from germline, CDR1 is SGHRS and CDR2 is YFSETQ. Trimming pared 4 bases from V and 4 bases from J, leaving 15 bases between. The CDR3 spans 15 residues. The CDR3 region has the DNA TGCGCCAGCAGCCCGCTCGGGACACGAGGAAACACCATATATTTT. Translated, it gives CASSPLGTRGNTIYF.